This T cell receptor (beta chain) comes out of a study of blood T cell repertoires in COVID-19 (dated by TCRdb to 2018 to 2020). Study-level background: Collaborator samples came from the United States, Italy and Spain and covered acute and convalescent phases of COVID-19. The material from the prospective study consisted of cDNA or gDNA derived from T cells, B-cell-depleted T cells, or PBMCs. The dataset comprised deeply sampled blood TCRbeta repertoires from subjects exposed to, actively infected with, or recovered from COVID-19. The repertoires were released in a freely available public database intended as a resource for research on the immune response to SARS-CoV-2. Samples were obtained from the ongoing ImmuneRACE study (first 160 participants) and from 950 to 1,500 subjects provided by 6 global collaborators. The sample metadata nearly always contained a de-identified subject ID, COVID-19 status, age in years and sex. Where HLA class I and class II types were available, the types were taken from metadata supplied by the sample provider, not from assay-based typing. General findings and caveats noted by the study authors: The amount of clinical and demographic metadata varied by source and participant and was provided uncurated.

V is pruned by 7 bases and J by 4 bases, leaving 11 bases of the junction without a gene match. The germline V gene supplies CDR1 SNHLY and CDR2 FYNNEI. Taken from cysteine to phenylalanine, the CDR3 has 17 residues. Left in the record is the CDR3 DNA by itself, 51 bases read in frame from the first base. Of note for this clone: The antigen this receptor binds is unknown. Base qualities were left out, and no much larger clone turns up one base away.

TCRbeta CDR3 regions were amplified from genomic DNA by means of the immunoSEQ Assay, a bias-controlled multiplex PCR. Per the original workflow: The number of nucleated cells in each sample was estimated by amplification of reference gene primers within the assay. Sequence reads were collapsed and filtered to measure the absolute abundance of every unique TCRbeta CDR3 rearrangement. For each sample, productive Simpson clonality was calculated by taking the square root of Simpson's diversity index across productive rearrangements. The immuneACCESS repertoire file appears here via TCRdb, limited to in-frame rearrangements. These files lack a portion of the clones; in checked studies, under half of the deficit traces to unresolved V genes, and the cause of the others is not known. V and J calls plus clone size are reproduced from that table; the DNA served to infer D and trimming. This sample comprises a few hundred thousand clones, 85% to 90% of them detected only once. The ten largest account for 2% to 2.5% of the sample.

Collaborating institutions collected whole blood in K2EDTA tubes following their own protocols. For TCRbeta analysis, collaborator samples were shipped as frozen whole blood, as isolated PBMCs, or as DNA extracted from either sample type. The sequence joins TRBV2 to TRBJ2-2, with 11 bases aligning to TRBD1. Sequenced material: peripheral blood. This TCR was sampled from a woman between 45 and 60 years old with acute or convalescent COVID-19. The DNA reads as follows: TGTGCCAGCATTCCCCCCACGGGACAGGGGGGCACCGGGGAGCTGTTTTTT. Its product reads: CASIPPTGQGGTGELFF.